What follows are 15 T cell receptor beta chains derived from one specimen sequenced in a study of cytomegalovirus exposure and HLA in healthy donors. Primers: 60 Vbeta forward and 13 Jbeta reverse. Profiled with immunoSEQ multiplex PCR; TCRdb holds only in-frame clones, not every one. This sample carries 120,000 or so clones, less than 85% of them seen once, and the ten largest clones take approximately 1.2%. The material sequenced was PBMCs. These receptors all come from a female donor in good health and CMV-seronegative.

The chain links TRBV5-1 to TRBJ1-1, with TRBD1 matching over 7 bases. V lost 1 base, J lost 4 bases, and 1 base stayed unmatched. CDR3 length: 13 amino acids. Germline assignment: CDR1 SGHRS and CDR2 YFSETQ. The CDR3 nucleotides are TGCGCCAGCAGCTTGAACAGGGGCACTGAAGCTTTCTTT. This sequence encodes CASSLNRGTEAFF. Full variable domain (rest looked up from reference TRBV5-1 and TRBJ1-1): KAGVTQTPRYLIKTRGQQVTLSCSPISGHRSVSWYQQTPGQGLQFLFEYFSETQRNKGNFPGRFSGRQFSNSRSEMNVSTLELGDSALYLCASSLNRGTEAFFGQGTRLTVV.

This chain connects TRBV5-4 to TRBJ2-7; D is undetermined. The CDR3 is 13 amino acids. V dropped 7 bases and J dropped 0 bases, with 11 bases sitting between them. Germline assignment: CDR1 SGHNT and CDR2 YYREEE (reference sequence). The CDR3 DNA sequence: TGTGCCAGCTTCCACCCCAGCTCCTACGAGCAGTACTTC. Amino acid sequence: CASFHPSSYEQYF.

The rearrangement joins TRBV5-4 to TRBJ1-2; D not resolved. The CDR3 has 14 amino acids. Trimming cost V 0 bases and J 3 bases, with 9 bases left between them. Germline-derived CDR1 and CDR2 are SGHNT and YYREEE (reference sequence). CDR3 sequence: CASSLAGTYYGYTF. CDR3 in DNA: TGTGCCAGCAGCTTGGCTGGCACCTACTATGGCTACACCTTC.

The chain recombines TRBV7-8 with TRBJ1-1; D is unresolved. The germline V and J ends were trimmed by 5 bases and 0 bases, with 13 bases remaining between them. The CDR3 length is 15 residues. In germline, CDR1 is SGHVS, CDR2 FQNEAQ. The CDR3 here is CASSQRVGVNTEAFF. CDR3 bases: TGTGCCAGCAGCCAGCGGGTGGGTGTGAACACTGAAGCTTTCTTT.

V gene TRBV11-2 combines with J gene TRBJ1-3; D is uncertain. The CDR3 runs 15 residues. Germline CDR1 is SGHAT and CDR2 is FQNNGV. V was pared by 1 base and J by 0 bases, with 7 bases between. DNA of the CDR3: TGTGCCAGCAGCTTAGTGAGGAGCTCTGGAAACACCATATATTTT. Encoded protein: CASSLVRSSGNTIYF.

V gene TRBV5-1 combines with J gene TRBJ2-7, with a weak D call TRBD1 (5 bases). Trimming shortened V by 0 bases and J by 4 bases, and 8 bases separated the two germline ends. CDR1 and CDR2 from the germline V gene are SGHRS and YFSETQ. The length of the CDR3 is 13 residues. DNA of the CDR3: TGCGCCAGCAGCTTGGTAGGGGTATACGAGCAGTACTTC. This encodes CASSLVGVYEQYF.

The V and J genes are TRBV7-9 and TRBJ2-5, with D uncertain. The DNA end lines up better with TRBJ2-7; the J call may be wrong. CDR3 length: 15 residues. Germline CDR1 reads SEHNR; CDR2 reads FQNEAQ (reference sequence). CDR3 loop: CASSLAGHDRVEQYF. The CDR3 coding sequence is TGTGCCAGCAGCTTAGCCGGTCATGACCGGGTCGAGCAGTACTTC.

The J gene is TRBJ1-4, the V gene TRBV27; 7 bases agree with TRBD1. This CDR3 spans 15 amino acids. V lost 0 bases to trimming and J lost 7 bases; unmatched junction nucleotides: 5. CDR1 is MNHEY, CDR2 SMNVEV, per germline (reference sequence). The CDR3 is CASSLSDRPSEKLFF. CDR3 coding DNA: TGTGCCAGCAGTTTATCGGACAGGCCGAGTGAAAAACTGTTTTTT.

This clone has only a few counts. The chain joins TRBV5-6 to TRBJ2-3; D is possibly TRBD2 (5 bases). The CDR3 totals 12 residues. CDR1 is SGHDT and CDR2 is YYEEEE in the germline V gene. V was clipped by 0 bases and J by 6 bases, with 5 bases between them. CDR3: CASSLAGDTQYF. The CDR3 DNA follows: TGTGCCAGCAGCTTGGCGGGGGATACGCAGTATTTT. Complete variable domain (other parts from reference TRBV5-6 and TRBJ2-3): DAGVTQSPTHLIKTRGQQVTLRCSPKSGHDTVSWYQQALGQGPQFIFQYYEEEERQRGNFPDRFSGHQFPNYSSELNVNALLLGDSALYLCASSLAGDTQYFGPGTRLTVL.

CDR3 in DNA: TGCGCCAGCAGTGAGAACCGACGGGGTGGCTACACCTTC. Translation gives CASSENRRGGYTF. The chain couples TRBV10-2 to TRBJ1-2; unclear D gene. CDR1 is WSHSY, CDR2 SAAADI, per germline. The CDR3 is made up of 13 amino acids. V shed 2 bases and J shed 7 bases, with 11 bases lying between them.

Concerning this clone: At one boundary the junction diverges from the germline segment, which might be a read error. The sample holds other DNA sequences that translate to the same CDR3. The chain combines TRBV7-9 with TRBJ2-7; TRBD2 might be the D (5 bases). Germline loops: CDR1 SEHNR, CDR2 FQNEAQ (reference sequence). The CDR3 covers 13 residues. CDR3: CSSSLTSSYEQYF. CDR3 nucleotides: TGTTCCAGCAGCCTTACTAGTTCCTACGAGCAGTACTTC. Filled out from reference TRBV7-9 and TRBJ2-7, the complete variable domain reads DTGVSQNPRHKITKRGQNVTFRCDPISEHNRLYWYRQTLGQGPEFLTYFQNEAQLEKSRLLSDRFSAERPKGSFSTLEIQRTEQGDSAMYLCSSSLTSSYEQYFGPGTRLTVT.

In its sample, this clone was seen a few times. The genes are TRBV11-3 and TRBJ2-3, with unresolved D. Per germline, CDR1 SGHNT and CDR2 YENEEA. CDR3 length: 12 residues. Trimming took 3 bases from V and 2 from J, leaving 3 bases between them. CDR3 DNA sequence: TGTGCCAGCAGCTTCCACACAGATACGCAGTATTTT. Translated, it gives CASSFHTDTQYF.

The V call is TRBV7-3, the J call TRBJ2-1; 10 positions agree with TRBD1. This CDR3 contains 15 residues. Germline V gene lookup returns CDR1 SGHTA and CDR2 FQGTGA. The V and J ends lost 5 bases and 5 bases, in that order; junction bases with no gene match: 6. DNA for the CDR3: TGTGCCAGCAGCCCCGGGACAGGGGATAACAATGAGCAGTTCTTC. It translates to CASSPGTGDNNEQFF.

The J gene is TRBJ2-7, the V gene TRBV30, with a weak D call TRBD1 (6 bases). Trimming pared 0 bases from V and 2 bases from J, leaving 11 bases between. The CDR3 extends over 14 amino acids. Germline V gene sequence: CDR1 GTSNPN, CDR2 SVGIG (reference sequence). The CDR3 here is CAWSVGRGAYEQYF. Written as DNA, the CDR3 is TGTGCCTGGAGTGTAGGCAGGGGAGCCTACGAGCAGTACTTC.

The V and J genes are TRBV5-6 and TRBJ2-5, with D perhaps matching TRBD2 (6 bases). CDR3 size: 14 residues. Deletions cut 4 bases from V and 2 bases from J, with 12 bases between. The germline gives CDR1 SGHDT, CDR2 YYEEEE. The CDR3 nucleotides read TGTGCCAGCAGCGGAGTAGCGGAACAAGAGACCCAGTACTTC. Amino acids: CASSGVAEQETQYF. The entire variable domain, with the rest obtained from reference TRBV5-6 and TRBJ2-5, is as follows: DAGVTQSPTHLIKTRGQQVTLRCSPKSGHDTVSWYQQALGQGPQFIFQYYEEEERQRGNFPDRFSGHQFPNYSSELNVNALLLGDSALYLCASSGVAEQETQYFGPGTRLLVL.